This T cell receptor beta chain was identified during a study of T cell responses to AZD1222 COVID-19 vaccine. Data came from immunoSEQ multiplex PCR; TCRdb stores just in-frame clones and leaves some out. This sample has roughly 110,000 clones, with about 90% found just once. The germline V gene has CDR1 MNHEY and CDR2 SVGAGI. The V and J ends lost 5 bases and 12 bases respectively, with 14 bases between them. The CDR3 spans 12 residues. Of note for this clone: Its antigen is unknown.

Study-wide points: It should be noted that donors were predominantly white British and more often female, and clonal diversity was possibly underestimated. Repertoire samples came only from after the peak T cell response.

The clonotype comes from an adult in good health. The rearrangement joins TRBV6-5 to TRBJ2-1, with D possibly being TRBD2 (5 bases). The sequencing here drew on peripheral blood, taken on day 0 of AZD1222 vaccination. The CDR3 loop is CASSKPPLAQFF. The CDR3 nucleotides are TGTGCCAGCAGTAAACCCCCTCTAGCGCAGTTCTTC.